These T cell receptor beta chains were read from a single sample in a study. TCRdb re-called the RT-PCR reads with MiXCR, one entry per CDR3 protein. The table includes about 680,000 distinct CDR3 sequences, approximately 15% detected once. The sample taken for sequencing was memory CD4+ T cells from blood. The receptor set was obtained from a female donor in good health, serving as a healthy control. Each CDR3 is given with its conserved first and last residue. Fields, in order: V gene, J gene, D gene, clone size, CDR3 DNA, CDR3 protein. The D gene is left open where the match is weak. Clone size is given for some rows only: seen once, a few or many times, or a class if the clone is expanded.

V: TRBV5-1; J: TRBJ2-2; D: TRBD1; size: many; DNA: TGCGCCAGCAGGCAACGGGACAGACCTACGAACACCGGGGAGCTGTTTTTT; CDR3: CASRQRDRPTNTGELFF
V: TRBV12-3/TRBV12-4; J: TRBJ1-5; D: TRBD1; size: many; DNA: TGTGCCAGCGCTAAAGGGGGCGATCAGCCCCAGCATTTT; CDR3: CASAKGGDQPQHF
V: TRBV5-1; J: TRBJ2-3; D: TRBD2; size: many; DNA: TGTGCCAGCAGTCCGGGGGGGGGGACAGATACGCAGTATTTT; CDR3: CASSPGGGTDTQYF
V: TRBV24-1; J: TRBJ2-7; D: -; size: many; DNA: TGTGCCACCAGTGACCGACGACAGACCTACGAGCAGTACTTC; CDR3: CATSDRRQTYEQYF
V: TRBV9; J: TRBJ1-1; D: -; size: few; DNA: TGTGCCAGCAGCGAACAAGTGGGAGTGAACACTGAAGCTTTCTTT; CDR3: CASSEQVGVNTEAFF
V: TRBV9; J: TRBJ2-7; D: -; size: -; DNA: TGTGCCAGCAGCGTAGGGGCGGGGACCTACGAGCAGTACTTC; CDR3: CASSVGAGTYEQYF
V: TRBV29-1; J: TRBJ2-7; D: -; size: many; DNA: TGCAGCGTTGGACACGCGAGCTCCTACGAGCAGTACTTC; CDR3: CSVGHASSYEQYF
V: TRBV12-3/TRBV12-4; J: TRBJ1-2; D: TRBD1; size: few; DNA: TGTGCCAGCAGGGTGACAGGGCTAACGAGTGGCTACACCTTC; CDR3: CASRVTGLTSGYTF
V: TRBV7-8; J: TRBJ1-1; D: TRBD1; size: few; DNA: TGTGCCAGCAGCTTCTTACAGGGGATGAACACTGAAGCTTTCTTT; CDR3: CASSFLQGMNTEAFF
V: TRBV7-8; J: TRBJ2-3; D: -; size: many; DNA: TGTGCCAGCAGCTTCAAGCAAGGGGATACGCAGTATTTT; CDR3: CASSFKQGDTQYF
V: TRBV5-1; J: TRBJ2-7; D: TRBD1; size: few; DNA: TGCGCCAGCAGCGGGGACAGGGCGGGCTACGAGCAGTACTTC; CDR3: CASSGDRAGYEQYF
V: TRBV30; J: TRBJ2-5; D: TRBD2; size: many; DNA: TGTGCCTGGACCTCCGGACTAGCTGGGACCCAGTACTTC; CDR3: CAWTSGLAGTQYF
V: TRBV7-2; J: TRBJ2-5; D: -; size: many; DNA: TGTGCCAGCAGCTCCCAGGACAGCCAAGAGACCCAGTACTTC; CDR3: CASSSQDSQETQYF
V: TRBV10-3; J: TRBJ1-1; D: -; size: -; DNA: TGTGCCATAGGGGGGAACTCTGAAGCTTTCTTT; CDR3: CAIGGNSEAFF
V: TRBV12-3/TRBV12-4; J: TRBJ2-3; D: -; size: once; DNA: TGTGCCAGCAGTGTCTTTGGGGGGCCAGCGCAGTATTTT; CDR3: CASSVFGGPAQYF
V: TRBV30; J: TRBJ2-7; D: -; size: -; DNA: TGTGCCTGGAGTGTGAGGGGTTCCTACGAGCAGTACTTC; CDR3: CAWSVRGSYEQYF
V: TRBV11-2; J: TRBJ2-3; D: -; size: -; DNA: TGTGCCAGCAGCTTAACGGGCGAGAACACAGATACGCAGTATTTT; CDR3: CASSLTGENTDTQYF
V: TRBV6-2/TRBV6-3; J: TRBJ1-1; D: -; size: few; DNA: TGTGCCAGCAGTTACTCCACACAGCAAAAGAACACTGAAGCTTTCTTT; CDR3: CASSYSTQQKNTEAFF
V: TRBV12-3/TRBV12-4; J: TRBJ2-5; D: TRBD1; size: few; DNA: TGTGCCAGCAGTCTCAGCACTCGGACAGGGGGCACTCTGGAGACCCAGTACTTC; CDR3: CASSLSTRTGGTLETQYF
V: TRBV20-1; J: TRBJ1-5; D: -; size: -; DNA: TGCAGTGCCCTGGGACGGGACAATCAGCCCCAGCATTTT; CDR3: CSALGRDNQPQHF
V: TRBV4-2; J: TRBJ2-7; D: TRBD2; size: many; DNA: TGTGCCAGCAGCCATCCCGCTCTAGCGGGAGGTCTCTACGAGCAGTACTTC; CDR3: CASSHPALAGGLYEQYF
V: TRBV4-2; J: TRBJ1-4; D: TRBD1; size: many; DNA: TGTGCCAGCAGCCAAGTCGGACAGGGACGGGAGGAAAAACTGTTTTTT; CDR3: CASSQVGQGREEKLFF
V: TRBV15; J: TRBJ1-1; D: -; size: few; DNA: TGTGCCACCAGCAGAGATCGTCGGGGGAACACTGAAGCTTTCTTT; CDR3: CATSRDRRGNTEAFF
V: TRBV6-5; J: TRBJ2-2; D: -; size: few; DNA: TGTGCCAGCAGTTCGGCTGGGGCCAACACCGGGGAGCTGTTTTTT; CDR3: CASSSAGANTGELFF
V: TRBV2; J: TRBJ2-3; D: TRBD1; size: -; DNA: TGTGCCAGCAGTGGGGACAGGGGTAGCACAGATACGCAGTATTTT; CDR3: CASSGDRGSTDTQYF
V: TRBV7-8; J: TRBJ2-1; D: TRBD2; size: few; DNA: TGTGCCAGCCGCACCGGACTAGCGGGCCGAAACAATGAGCAGTTCTTC; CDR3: CASRTGLAGRNNEQFF
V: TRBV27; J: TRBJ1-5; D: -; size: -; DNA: TGTGCCAGCCCCCTGGACGGACGAGGGTCGCAGCCCCAGCATTTT; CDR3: CASPLDGRGSQPQHF
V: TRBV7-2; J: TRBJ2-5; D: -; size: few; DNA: TGTGCCAGCAGCTTAGAGAGGGGCTGGGAGACCCAGTACTTC; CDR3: CASSLERGWETQYF
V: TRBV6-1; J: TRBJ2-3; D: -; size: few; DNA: TGTGCCAGCAGTGATCTCGGGAGATCTAGCACAGATACGCAGTATTTT; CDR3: CASSDLGRSSTDTQYF
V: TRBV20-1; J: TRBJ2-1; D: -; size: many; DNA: TGCAGTGCTAGAGACCCACGAGGGGAGAGCTCCTACAATGAGCAGTTCTTC; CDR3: CSARDPRGESSYNEQFF
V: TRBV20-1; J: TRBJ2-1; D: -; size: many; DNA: TGCAGTGTTACACCGGGTAATGAGCAGTTCTTC; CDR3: CSVTPGNEQFF
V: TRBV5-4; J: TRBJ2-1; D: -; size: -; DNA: TGTGCCAGCAGCTTGACCCAGGGCCGCAATGAGCAGTTCTTC; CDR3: CASSLTQGRNEQFF
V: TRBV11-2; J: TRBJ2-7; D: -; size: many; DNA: TGTGCCAGCAGCTACCTAGACGGGACTCCATACGAGCAGTACTTC; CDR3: CASSYLDGTPYEQYF
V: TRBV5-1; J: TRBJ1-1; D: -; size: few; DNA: TGCGCCAGCAGCTTAGTGACATTGGGCACTGAAGCTTTCTTT; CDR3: CASSLVTLGTEAFF
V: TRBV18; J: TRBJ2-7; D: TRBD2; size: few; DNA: TGTGCCAGCTCACTAGGAGCGGGGGCTCCCTACGAGCAGTACTTC; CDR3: CASSLGAGAPYEQYF
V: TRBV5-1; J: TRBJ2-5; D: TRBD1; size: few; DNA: TGCGCCACCGCAAGGGGGCAAGGAGAGACCCAGTACTTC; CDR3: CATARGQGETQYF
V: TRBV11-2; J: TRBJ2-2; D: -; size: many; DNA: TGTGCCAGCAGCTTATACCCTGGGGCGAACACCGGGGAGCTGTTTTTT; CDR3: CASSLYPGANTGELFF
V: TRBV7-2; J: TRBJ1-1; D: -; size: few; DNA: TGTGCCAGCAGCATGGAGAGGGTCTCTGAAGCTTTCTTT; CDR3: CASSMERVSEAFF
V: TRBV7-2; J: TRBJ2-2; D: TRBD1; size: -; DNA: TGTGCCAGCAGCTTCCGGACAGGGTACAGTTCCGGGGAGCTGTTTTTT; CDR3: CASSFRTGYSSGELFF
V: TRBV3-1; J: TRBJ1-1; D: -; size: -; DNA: TGTGCCAGCAGCCAAACAACCAACCCCACTGAAGCTTTCTTT; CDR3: CASSQTTNPTEAFF
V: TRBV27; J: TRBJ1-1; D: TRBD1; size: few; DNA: TGTGCCAGCAGTTACCATTACCCCCAGGGGGTAAACACTGAAGCTTTCTTT; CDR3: CASSYHYPQGVNTEAFF
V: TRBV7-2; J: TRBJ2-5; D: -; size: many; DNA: TGTGCCAGCAGCACCGGGACTCAAGAGACCCAGTACTTC; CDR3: CASSTGTQETQYF
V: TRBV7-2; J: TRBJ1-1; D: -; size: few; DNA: TGTGCCAGCAGCCAGTACGGGGCACGCACTGAAGCTTTCTTT; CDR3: CASSQYGARTEAFF
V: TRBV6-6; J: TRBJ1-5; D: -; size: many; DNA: TGTGCCAGCAGCCTCAAGGGAGGGGATCAGCCCCAGCATTTT; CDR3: CASSLKGGDQPQHF
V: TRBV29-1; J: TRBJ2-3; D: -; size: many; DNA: TGCAGCGGTCAACAGGGAGAGGGCACAGATACGCAGTATTTT; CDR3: CSGQQGEGTDTQYF
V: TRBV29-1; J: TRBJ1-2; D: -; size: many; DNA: TGCAGCGGAAATGACGGAACAGGGAGCTATGGCTACACCTTC; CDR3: CSGNDGTGSYGYTF
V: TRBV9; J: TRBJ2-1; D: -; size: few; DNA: TGTGCCAGCAGCGTAGATACCGGGGTTCAGTTCTTC; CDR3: CASSVDTGVQFF
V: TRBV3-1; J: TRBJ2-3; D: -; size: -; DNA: TGTGCCAGCTCTTGGCAAGCGGTGTACACAGATACGCAGTATTTT; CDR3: CASSWQAVYTDTQYF
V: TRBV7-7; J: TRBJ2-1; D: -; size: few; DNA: TGTGCTAGCAGCTTAGTAGAGGGGCCCTACAATGAGCAGTTCTTC; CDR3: CASSLVEGPYNEQFF
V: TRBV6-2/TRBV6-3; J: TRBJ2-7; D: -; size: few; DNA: TGTGCCAGCACGGGTACAAGGAGGGTTTACGAGCAGTACTTC; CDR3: CASTGTRRVYEQYF
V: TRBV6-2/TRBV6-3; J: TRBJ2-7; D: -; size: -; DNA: TGTGCCAGCAGTTACGGGGGTAGCGGATCCTACGAGCAGTACTTC; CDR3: CASSYGGSGSYEQYF
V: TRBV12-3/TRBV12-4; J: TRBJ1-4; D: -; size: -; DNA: TGTGCCAGCGCCCCGGGAGGTGGAGAAAAACTGTTTTTT; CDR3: CASAPGGGEKLFF
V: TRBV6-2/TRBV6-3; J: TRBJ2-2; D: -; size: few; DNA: TGTGCCAGCAGTTACTATACCCGGAACACCGGGGAGCTGTTTTTT; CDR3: CASSYYTRNTGELFF